Below, 32 T cell receptor beta chains from the same sample are listed, as sequenced in a study of vaccination and CD4 T cells after COVID-19. These TCRs' antigens remain unknown. Researchers used the Oncomine TCR Beta short-read assay to sequence DNA from cultured CD4+ T cells. MiXCR, applied by TCRdb to the PCR reads, yields one record per CDR3 protein. The repertoire holds more than 10,000 distinct CDR3 sequences, with approximately 60% as singletons. Treatment here: roughly 10-day PBMC culture with coronavirus spike peptide pools or control peptides (ViraFEST assay). The sequencing sample was made of CD4+ T cells from blood, cultured in vitro. The source is a human donor who had recovered from COVID-19.

The chain employs TRBV20-1 and TRBJ2-2, with D unresolved. CDR1 DFQATT and CDR2 SNEGSKA come from the germline V gene (reference sequence). The CDR3 covers 12 residues. Trimming shortened V by 6 bases and J by 1 base, and 6 bases separated the two germline ends. DNA for the CDR3: TGCAGTGCGCGAGAGAACACCGGGGAGCTGTTTTTT. Translation gives CSARENTGELFF.

This chain joins TRBV20-1 and TRBJ1-1; a possible D gene is TRBD1 (6 bases). The CDR3 runs 13 residues. Germline CDR1 and CDR2: DFQATT and SNEGSKA (reference sequence). Trimming cost V 6 bases and J 5 bases, with 16 bases left between them. The CDR3 loop is CSAHPEGGTEAFF. The CDR3 DNA reads TGCAGTGCACACCCCGAGGGGGGGACTGAAGCTTTCTTT.

This sequence joins TRBV6-2 or TRBV6-3 and TRBJ2-3; 11 nucleotides match TRBD1. CDR1 is MNHEY and CDR2 is SVGEGT in the germline V gene. V lost 4 bases and J lost 4; bases outside the gene matches: 4. This CDR3 contains 15 residues. Written as DNA, the CDR3 is TGTGCCAGCAGTTCGATGGACAGGGGGCCAGATACGCAGTATTTT. This encodes CASSSMDRGPDTQYF.

This rearrangement joins TRBV2 to TRBJ1-1; 7 bases match TRBD1. V shed 4 bases, J shed 4 bases, and the junction held 3 bases outside the gene matches. CDR1 SNHLY and CDR2 FYNNEI come from the germline V gene. The CDR3 extends over 13 amino acids. CDR3 amino acids: CASSGQGSTEAFF. DNA of the CDR3: TGTGCCAGCAGTGGACAGGGATCCACTGAAGCTTTCTTT. The full variable domain, completed using reference TRBV2 and TRBJ1-1, is EPEVTQTPSHQVTQMGQEVILRCVPISNHLYFYWYRQILGQKVEFLVSFYNNEISEKSEIFDDQFSVERPDGSNFTLKIRSTKLEDSAMYFCASSGQGSTEAFFGQGTRLTVV.

This clonotype was observed a few times. The chain employs TRBV5-1 and TRBJ1-2; D gene ambiguous. This CDR3 region has 13 residues. Germline assignment: CDR1 SGHRS and CDR2 YFSETQ. Trimming took off 4 bases at V and 4 bases at J, with 11 bases between the two ends. The CDR3 loop is CASSRAESYGYTF. The CDR3 DNA follows: TGCGCCAGCAGCCGCGCGGAGAGCTATGGCTACACCTTC.

This clonotype has just a few counts. J is TRBJ2-5 and V is TRBV30; weak D call: TRBD2 (6 bases). Germline loops: CDR1 GTSNPN, CDR2 SVGIG (reference sequence). The V end lost 6 bases, the J end lost 5 bases, and 13 bases lay between the germline ends. The CDR3 has 12 residues. The CDR3, as DNA: TGTGCCTGTTCGGACCGGGGGGAGACCCAGTACTTC. Its translation: CACSDRGETQYF.

The V call is TRBV19, the J call TRBJ1-5; a weak D match, TRBD1 (5 bases). V was cut by 10 bases and J by 1 base, with 20 bases left in between. Germline CDR1 and CDR2: LNHDA and SQIVND (reference sequence). The CDR3 loop spans 16 amino acids. The DNA for the CDR3 is TGTGCCACTCTAGGGGTCAGGGAATCGAGCAATCAGCCCCAGCATTTT. Its protein product is CATLGVRESSNQPQHF.

The chain combines TRBV11-2 with TRBJ1-2; D ambiguous. Trimming shortened V by 0 bases and J by 8 bases, and 7 bases separated the two germline ends. There are 12 residues in the CDR3. Looked up from germline, CDR1 is SGHAT and CDR2 is FQNNGV. The CDR3 DNA follows: TGTGCCAGCAGCTTAGATTCCCGCGGCTACACCTTC. It encodes CASSLDSRGYTF.

The chain couples TRBV5-1 to TRBJ2-1; D ambiguous. The CDR3 is 13 amino acids. In germline, CDR1 is SGHRS, CDR2 YFSETQ. V lost 4 bases and J lost 8, with 13 bases in between. The CDR3: CASSRPLSDEQFF. The CDR3 DNA sequence: TGCGCCAGCAGCCGACCCTTAAGCGATGAGCAGTTCTTC.

The V call is TRBV6-1, the J call TRBJ2-1; 7 bases align to TRBD1. Germline values: CDR1 MNHNS, CDR2 SASEGT. The length of the CDR3 is 13 residues. The J segment lost 7 bases and the V segment lost 5 bases, leaving 5 bases of the junction unmatched. The CDR3 DNA reads as TGTGCCAGCAGTAGGGACAGCCGGAATGAGCAGTTCTTC. Translated, it gives CASSRDSRNEQFF.

The CDR3 protein is CASSYGGQTNTEAFF. The CDR3 nucleotides are TGTGCCAGCAGTTACGGGGGGCAGACGAACACTGAAGCTTTCTTT. The rearrangement joins TRBV6-2 or TRBV6-3 to TRBJ1-1, with D possibly being TRBD1 (6 bases). Trimming shortened V by 2 bases and J by 1 base, and 11 bases separated the two germline ends. This CDR3 is 15 amino acids long. CDR1 is MNHEY, CDR2 SVGEGT, per germline.

The CDR3 DNA reads as TGTGCCAGCACTCCTGGAACCGGGACAGATTATTCACCCCTCCACTTT. Its protein is CASTPGTGTDYSPLHF. The genes are TRBV4-2 and TRBJ1-6, with 7 bases that match TRBD1. J was trimmed by 8 bases and V by 7 bases; bases with no gene match: 14. Per the germline V gene, CDR1 is LGHNA and CDR2 is YNFKEQ. CDR3 length: 16 residues.

V is TRBV6-2 or TRBV6-3 and J is TRBJ2-4; the D gene is possibly TRBD2 (6 bases). CDR3 length: 15 residues. Germline assignment: CDR1 MNHEY and CDR2 SVGEGT. The V and J ends lost 0 bases and 3 bases respectively, with 9 bases between them. The CDR3 region is CASSYSGSDKNIQYF. CDR3 DNA: TGTGCCAGCAGTTACTCCGGGAGCGACAAAAACATTCAGTACTTC.

This chain links TRBV29-1 with TRBJ1-2; D gene uncertain. From germline, CDR1 is SQVTM and CDR2 ANQGSEA. The CDR3 totals 13 residues. V was clipped by 5 bases and J by 8 bases, with 18 bases between them. The CDR3 bases are TGCAGCGTTCTGGGTCCTTTAGAAGGAGGCTACACCTTC. Its protein is CSVLGPLEGGYTF.

In this sample, this clonotype turned up once. The V and J genes are TRBV15 and TRBJ2-3; 8 nucleotides align to TRBD2. The CDR3 runs to 19 residues. CDR1 is LNHNV and CDR2 is YYDKDF in the germline V gene (reference sequence). The ends lost 3 bases at V and 0 bases at J; junction bases unmatched: 14. The CDR3 DNA sequence: TGTGCCACCAGCAGGACGCTTAACGGGAGGGCCGTTAGCACAGATACGCAGTATTTT. As protein: CATSRTLNGRAVSTDTQYF. Complete variable domain (other parts from reference TRBV15 and TRBJ2-3): DAMVIQNPRYQVTQFGKPVTLSCSQTLNHNVMYWYQQKSSQAPKLLFHYYDKDFNNEADTPDNFQSRRPNTSFCFLDIRSPGLGDTAMYLCATSRTLNGRAVSTDTQYFGPGTRLTVL.

Sample share makes this clonotype large. J is TRBJ2-2 and V is TRBV6-2 or TRBV6-3; D perhaps matches TRBD1 (6 bases). CDR1 is MNHEY, CDR2 SVGEGT, per germline. V was clipped by 7 bases and J by 9 bases, with 12 bases between them. The CDR3 totals 12 residues. Written as DNA, the CDR3 is TGTGCCAGCACGAAGACAGGCCGGGAGCTGTTTTTT. Its translation: CASTKTGRELFF.

The rearrangement uses TRBV10-3 and TRBJ1-6, with D tentatively TRBD1 (5 bases). Germline V lookup: CDR1 ENHRY, CDR2 SYGVKD. CDR3 length equals 15 residues. Trimming removed 5 bases from V and 6 bases from J, with 14 bases in between. As DNA, the CDR3 is TGTGCCATCAGTATAAGGGACCCCCGTAATTCACCCCTCCACTTT. Protein product: CAISIRDPRNSPLHF.

The V call is TRBV9, the J call TRBJ1-2; D remains ambiguous. The CDR3 length is 14 residues. V was clipped by 0 bases and J by 7 bases, with 13 bases between them. From germline, CDR1 is SGDLS and CDR2 YYNGEE. The CDR3 protein is CASSVETEGGGYTF. In nucleotides, the CDR3 is TGTGCCAGCAGCGTAGAGACCGAAGGAGGTGGCTACACCTTC.

This clonotype was counted between two and nine times. This sequence joins TRBV6-8 and TRBJ1-2; D not resolved. The V gene lost 2 bases and the J gene lost 6 bases, with 7 bases spanning the gap. CDR1 is MNHGY, CDR2 SAAAGT, per germline. CDR3 length: 12 residues. CDR3 nucleotide sequence: TGTGCCAGCAGTTACGACGGAAATGGCTACACCTTC. Protein: CASSYDGNGYTF.

This rearrangement joins TRBV7-3 to TRBJ2-1; 8 bases align to TRBD2. The V and J ends lost 1 base and 5 bases, in that order; junction bases with no gene match: 4. The CDR3 loop spans 15 amino acids. Germline V gene lookup returns CDR1 SGHTA and CDR2 FQGTGA. The CDR3 DNA reads TGTGCCAGCAGCTTAATCCCTAGCGGGCACAATGAGCAGTTCTTC. Translated, it gives CASSLIPSGHNEQFF.

This clonotype was observed a few times. This chain connects TRBV21-1 to TRBJ1-1. TRBV21-1 is described as a pseudogene. This CDR3 contains 14 residues. As DNA, the CDR3 is TGTGCCAGCAGCAACGATGCGGAGAACACTGAAGCTTTCTTT. Amino acid sequence: CASSNDAENTEAFF.

The chain uses TRBV18 and TRBJ1-1; D is uncertain. The V gene lost 0 bases and the J gene lost 1 base, with 12 bases spanning the gap. There are 16 residues in the CDR3. The germline V gene encodes CDR1 KGHSH and CDR2 LQKENI. The CDR3 loop reads CASSPPSMIGNTEAFF. CDR3 sequence (DNA): TGTGCCAGCTCACCACCTAGTATGATTGGGAACACTGAAGCTTTCTTT.

The V gene is TRBV7-2, the J gene TRBJ2-3; 10 bases align to TRBD2. This CDR3 comprises 16 residues. The ends lost 4 bases at V and 2 bases at J; junction bases unmatched: 6. Germline V lookup: CDR1 SGHTA, CDR2 FQGNSA. The CDR3 sequence is CASSSGLAAFTDTQYF. For the CDR3, the DNA is TGTGCCAGCAGCTCCGGACTAGCGGCGTTCACAGATACGCAGTATTTT.

This clonotype was found once. This chain uses TRBV6-1 with TRBJ2-1; TRBD1 matches at 9 bases. With 8 bases clipped from V and 7 bases from J, the junction kept 6 bases outside the gene matches. The CDR3 has 13 amino acids. The germline CDR1 and CDR2 sequences are MNHNS and SASEGT. The CDR3 nucleotides are TGTGCCAGCGGCCGGGACAGGGCAAATGAGCAGTTCTTC. Protein sequence: CASGRDRANEQFF.

The rearrangement joins TRBV30 to TRBJ1-6; D is ambiguous. The CDR3 contains 12 residues. The V and J ends lost 5 bases and 5 bases respectively, with 7 bases between them. Germline CDR1 and CDR2: GTSNPN and SVGIG (reference sequence). The CDR3, as DNA: TGTGCCTGGGGCGAAAATAATTCACCCCTCCACTTT. This translates into CAWGENNSPLHF. The entire variable domain, with the rest obtained from reference TRBV30 and TRBJ1-6, is as follows: SQTIHQWPATLVQPVGSPLSLECTVEGTSNPNLYWYRQAAGRGLQLLFYSVGIGQISSEVPQNLSASRPQDRQFILSSKKLLLSDSGFYLCAWGENNSPLHFGNGTRLTVT.

This sequence joins TRBV6-1 and TRBJ2-3; 8 bases are a match to TRBD1. Germline assignment: CDR1 MNHNS and CDR2 SASEGT. Unmatched junction bases numbered 9, after V lost 4 bases and J lost 6 bases. There are 15 residues in the CDR3. The CDR3 coding sequence is TGTGCCAGCAGTGCTTTGACAGGGGAATGGGATACGCAGTATTTT. Its translation: CASSALTGEWDTQYF.

This chain connects TRBV7-2 to TRBJ1-2, with 7 bases lining up with TRBD1. The germline V gene encodes CDR1 SGHTA and CDR2 FQGNSA. This CDR3 is built from 16 residues. Unmatched junction bases numbered 8, after V lost 4 bases and J lost 0 bases. CDR3 nucleotide sequence: TGTGCCAGCAGCTCAATCAGGGGGGGGTCTAACTATGGCTACACCTTC. Translation gives CASSSIRGGSNYGYTF.

The chain links TRBV20-1 to TRBJ1-6; the D gene is possibly TRBD1 (6 bases). The ends were cut back, 3 bases at V and 7 bases at J, with 13 bases in the middle. The CDR3 covers 14 residues. Germline loops: CDR1 DFQATT, CDR2 SNEGSKA (reference sequence). The CDR3 nucleotides are TGCAGTGCTAGTCGGTCAGGGGACAATTCACCCCTCCACTTT. Translating gives CSASRSGDNSPLHF.

V gene TRBV5-4 combines with J gene TRBJ2-7; D possibly corresponds to TRBD1 (5 bases). Trimming took 5 bases from V and 2 from J, leaving 17 bases between them. The CDR3 loop spans 15 amino acids. Germline values: CDR1 SGHNT, CDR2 YYREEE (reference sequence). The CDR3 region is CASRLGVDSPYEQYF. The CDR3 region has the DNA TGTGCCAGCAGACTGGGTGTCGACAGTCCCTACGAGCAGTACTTC.

V gene TRBV19 combines with J gene TRBJ1-5; TRBD1 agrees at 9 bases. Germline loops: CDR1 LNHDA, CDR2 SQIVND (reference sequence). After removal of 6 bases from V and 6 bases from J, the junction contained 9 bases not matched to a gene. The CDR3 runs 15 residues. CDR3 region: CASRRGQGSRQPQHF. The CDR3 DNA reads as TGTGCCAGTAGACGGGGACAGGGTAGTCGTCAGCCCCAGCATTTT.

This clonotype was counted a few times. The V call is TRBV7-8, the J call TRBJ1-3; D call uncertain. Between the trimmed V and J ends, which lost 4 bases and 4 bases, there was a span of 14 bases. This CDR3 is built from 15 residues. Germline V gene data show CDR1 as SGHVS and CDR2 as FQNEAQ. Here the CDR3 reads CASSSDRGEGNTIYF. The CDR3 DNA reads as TGTGCCAGCAGCTCGGACCGTGGGGAAGGAAACACCATATATTTT.

V gene TRBV25-1 combines with J gene TRBJ1-4; perhaps TRBD1 as D (5 bases). The V end lost 5 bases, the J end lost 5 bases, and 12 bases lay between the germline ends. Germline values: CDR1 MGHDK, CDR2 SYGVNS. The CDR3 contains 14 residues. The CDR3 DNA reads TGTGCCAGCAGTAGCGGGACGGTAAATGAAAAACTGTTTTTT. Residues: CASSSGTVNEKLFF.